This TCR beta chain was documented in a study of blood T cell repertoires in COVID-19 (dated by TCRdb to the early 2020s). Background for the entire study: Samples from collaborators originated in the United States, Italy and Spain and spanned both the acute and convalescent phases of COVID-19. The material from the prospective study consisted of cDNA or gDNA derived from T cells, B-cell-depleted T cells, or PBMCs. Deeply sampled blood TCRbeta repertoires from subjects exposed to, actively infected with, or recovered from COVID-19 were included in the dataset. A freely available public database, intended as a resource for researchers studying the immune response to SARS-CoV-2, is where the repertoires were released. Samples were obtained from the ongoing ImmuneRACE study (first 160 participants) and from over a thousand subjects provided by 6 global collaborators. Sample metadata almost always included a de-identified subject ID, COVID-19 status, age in years and sex. Where available, HLA class I and class II types were taken from metadata supplied by the sample provider and were not determined by assay-based typing.

Note on this clone: The antigen it binds to is not known. No quality values exist for individual bases; no much larger clone is one base distant.

Participants in the prospective study were enrolled through a virtual design, were aged about 18 to 100 years, and lived in roughly 25 United States geographic areas. In the prospective study, participants were assigned to cohorts based on the clinical history participants reported in a screening survey and a study questionnaire. Exposed participants had been in contact with someone with a PCR-confirmed or clinician-diagnosed COVID-19 case within 2 weeks of study entry. In the prospective study, mobile phlebotomists collected whole blood, serum and a nasopharyngeal or oropharyngeal swab from each participant. Additional blood draws and questionnaires over an approximately 2-month period could optionally be provided by prospective study participants. Before DNA extraction, prospective study blood samples were shipped either frozen or at room temperature. TCRbeta CDR3 regions were amplified from genomic DNA by means of the immunoSEQ Assay, a bias-controlled multiplex PCR. Per the original workflow: The number of nucleated cells in each sample was estimated from the amplification of reference gene primers within the assay. To quantify the absolute abundance of each unique TCRbeta CDR3 rearrangement, sequence reads were collapsed and filtered. For each sample, productive Simpson clonality was calculated by taking the square root of Simpson's diversity index across productive rearrangements. The table comes from immuneACCESS by way of TCRdb, which keeps in-frame sequences with V and J called. Part of the clones is missing from these tables; in studies checked, under half for an unresolved V gene and the rest for unknown reasons. The V and J calls and clone size come from that table; D and trimming were worked out from the DNA. The sample has 200,000 to 250,000 clones on record, roughly 85% of them singletons. The ten most abundant clones make up nearly 5% of the sample.

According to the germline V gene (reference sequence), CDR1 reads MNHEY and CDR2 reads SMNVEV. V is cut back by 4 bases and J by 8 bases, with 9 bases in the junction unmatched. The CDR3 sequence holds 15 residues, the cysteine and phenylalanine included. Only CDR3 DNA remains: 45 bases, in frame from the first base. Broad study findings and their caveats: How much clinical and demographic metadata was included differed by source and by participant, and the metadata was provided uncurated.

Sequenced: PBMCs or T cells enriched from blood (not recorded which). The chain employs TRBV27 and TRBJ2-1, and 9 junctional nucleotides match TRBD1. This TCR was sampled from a woman between 45 and 65 years old who had been exposed to COVID-19. The bases are TGTGCCAGCAGTTCCTCGGGACAGGGAGCCTATGAGCAGTTCTTC. It specifies CASSSSGQGAYEQFF.